The rows below give T cell receptor beta chains drawn from one sample of a study of identical twins. TCRdb itself ran the 5' RACE reads through MiXCR, one entry per CDR3 protein. The data hold around 650,000 distinct CDR3 sequences, with about 7.6% observed a single time. The sample also formed part of further work on yellow fever vaccine responses in identical twins.

Sequenced sample: PBMCs. The receptors come from a woman younger than 30 in good health. The CDR3 runs from the conserved cysteine through the conserved F or W. D genes are given only for firm matches. A clone size is listed for some rows: how often the clone was seen (once, few, many), or a class if it is expanded.

>TRBD2|TRBV7-3|TRBJ2-1|few
TGTGCCAGCAGCGAACGCGGGACTAGCGCTAATGAGCAGTTCTTC
CASSERGTSANEQFF
>TRBD1|TRBV15|TRBJ2-1|many
TGTGCCACCAGCTCACCCGGTTTAGGGACAGAGATCAATGAGCAGTTCTTC
CATSSPGLGTEINEQFF
>.|TRBV29-1|TRBJ2-1|.
TGCAGCGTTGGCGGGGACGGAAGGGATGAGCAGTTCTTC
CSVGGDGRDEQFF
>.|TRBV11-2|TRBJ2-6|.
TGTGCCAGCAGCCCCTATTCGAGGGGGGGATTGAACTCTGGGGCCAACGTCCTGACTTTC
CASSPYSRGGLNSGANVLTF
>.|TRBV19|TRBJ1-1|.
TGTGCCAGTAGTATCGAGGGCAAGCGGCACACTGAAGCTTTCTTT
CASSIEGKRHTEAFF
>TRBD1|TRBV9|TRBJ1-2|.
TGTGCCAGCAGCGTCCAGGGGGCCCTTAACTATGGCTACACCTTC
CASSVQGALNYGYTF
>.|TRBV20-1|TRBJ1-1|many
TGCAGTGCTAGAGCCACTGAAGCTTTCTTT
CSARATEAFF
>.|TRBV7-9|TRBJ2-3|few
TGTGCCAGCAGCCCCCGGTCGGGAGCTTACACAGATACGCAGTATTTT
CASSPRSGAYTDTQYF
>TRBD1|TRBV10-2|TRBJ2-2|.
TGCGCCAGCCGCCCAGGGGGTGGCGGGGAGCTGTTTTTT
CASRPGGGGELFF
>.|TRBV4-1|TRBJ2-3|few
TGCGCCAGCACCCAAAGAGGGGGGGGCATTAGCACAGATACGCAGTATTTT
CASTQRGGGISTDTQYF
>.|TRBV12-3/TRBV12-4|TRBJ2-2|few
TGTGCCAGCAGTTTTTCCAGGTACACCGGGGAGCTGTTTTTT
CASSFSRYTGELFF
>TRBD2|TRBV28|TRBJ2-5|many
TGTGCCAGCAGCTCAACCGGGGGGATCGGGACCCAGTACTTC
CASSSTGGIGTQYF
>.|TRBV5-1|TRBJ2-7|many
TGCGCCAGCAGCTCGGCCGGGGGGCATCCTCCCTCCGAGCAGTACTTC
CASSSAGGHPPSEQYF
>TRBD2|TRBV12-3/TRBV12-4|TRBJ2-1|many
TGTGCCAGCAGTGATCTAGCGGGAGGTTACAATGAGCAGTTCTTC
CASSDLAGGYNEQFF
>TRBD1|TRBV7-7|TRBJ2-2|few
TGTGCCACGCAGGGGGCAAGAACCGGGGAGCTGTTTTTT
CATQGARTGELFF
>.|TRBV24-1|TRBJ1-2|many
TGTGCCACCAGTGACGCGACGAATTATGGCTACACCTTC
CATSDATNYGYTF
>TRBD1|TRBV11-2|TRBJ1-4|many
TGTGCCAGCAGCTTAGGGGACAGGGTCCACCGTACGACTAATGAAAAACTGTTTTTT
CASSLGDRVHRTTNEKLFF